The 5 T cell receptor beta chains listed next were all sequenced from one sample in a study of CXCR3-negative and CXCR3-positive naive CD8 T cells. UMI-labeled 5' RACE yielded the TRB cDNA libraries. TCRdb derives one entry per CDR3 protein from the 5' RACE reads, leaving out DNA. The sample includes some 61,000 distinct CDR3 sequences. Sequences were obtained from naive CXCR3- CD8+ T cells from blood. As for subset: CD45RO-CCR7+CD27+CD95- naive CD8+ T cells lacking CXCR3 (TNR3-). The receptors shown here come from a human donor in good health. Some clones in this sample may be carry-over from other donors' samples.

V and J are TRBV29-1 and TRBJ2-3; TCRdb returns TRBD1, unconfirmable since there is no DNA. CDR1 and CDR2 from the germline V gene are SQVTM and ANQGSEA. The CDR3 is 14 residues long. The CDR3 loop reads CSVEGQGARDTQYF.

The chain recombines TRBV6-2 or TRBV6-3 with TRBJ2-7; the TCRdb call, TRBD1, lacks DNA for checking. Germline CDR1 reads MNHEY; CDR2 reads SVGEGT. This CDR3 spans 14 amino acids. Here the CDR3 reads CASSYLGHTPEQYF.

Here the CDR3 reads CASSSPVTAYNEQFF. The V call is TRBV3-1, the J call TRBJ2-1; the TCRdb call, TRBD1, lacks DNA for checking. CDR1 is LGHDT, CDR2 YNNKEL, per germline (reference sequence). The CDR3 length is 15 residues.

The rearrangement uses TRBV6-5 and TRBJ2-5; TCRdb gives TRBD1 as the D gene, but with no DNA this cannot be confirmed. Germline-derived CDR1 and CDR2 are MNHEY and SVGAGI. The CDR3 length is 13 residues. The CDR3 is CASSQGSWETQYF.

The chain is built from TRBV7-8 and TRBJ2-5. CDR1 is SGHVS, CDR2 FQNEAQ, per germline. CDR3 length: 14 amino acids. This chain's CDR3 is CASSRRSWLETQYF. Together with reference TRBV7-8 and TRBJ2-5, the CDR3 gives the full variable domain: GAGVSQSPRYKVAKRGQDVALRCDPISGHVSLFWYQQALGQGPEFLTYFQNEAQLDKSGLPSDRFFAERPEGSVSTLKIQRTQQEDSAVYLCASSRRSWLETQYFGPGTRLLVL.